Below are 27 T cell receptor beta chains sequenced from a single sample in a study of human T cells and chemical hapten exposure. TCRdb analysed the RACE reads with MiXCR anew, one entry per CDR3 protein. The sample includes about 71,000 distinct CDR3 sequences, roughly 9.2% seen only once; the top ten take 3% to 4%. Time point defined: patch test 1, 2 weeks after DPC sensitization. Stated treatment: therapeutic diphenylcyclopropenone sensitization with weekly scalp DPC. Source: whole blood, taken in connection with sensitization to the hapten diphenylcyclopropenone (DPC). The receptor set was obtained from a woman in her forties with alopecia areata. Some clones in this sample may be carry-over from other donors' samples.

This clonotype was picked up many times. This rearrangement joins TRBV11-2 to TRBJ1-1, with D possibly TRBD1 on 5 matching bases. The CDR3 length is 15 residues. V lost 5 bases and J 3 bases, leaving 16 bases between the germline ends. The germline gives CDR1 SGHAT, CDR2 FQNNGV. CDR3 sequence: CASSGDVGGYTEAFF. The CDR3 nucleotides are TGTGCCAGCAGCGGGGACGTTGGGGGGTACACTGAAGCTTTCTTT.

This clonotype was seen more than once but under ten times. The J gene is TRBJ1-5, the V gene TRBV12-3 or TRBV12-4; TRBD1 matches 8 bases. Trimming took 1 base from V and 5 from J; bases not matched to a gene: 4. CDR3 size: 15 residues. DNA for the CDR3: TGTGCCAGCAGTTTAGGACAGGGGCGGGATCAGCCCCAGCATTTT. It is translated as CASSLGQGRDQPQHF.

The V gene is TRBV11-2, the J gene TRBJ2-4; D ambiguous. This CDR3 spans 13 amino acids. CDR1 SGHAT and CDR2 FQNNGV come from the germline V gene. V was pared by 5 bases and J by 6 bases, with 11 bases between. The CDR3 spells CASSPDPLNIQYF. The CDR3 DNA reads TGTGCCAGCAGCCCCGACCCCCTAAACATTCAGTACTTC.

Many counts were recorded for this clonotype. The genes are TRBV20-1 and TRBJ2-3, with 8 bases matching TRBD1. The V segment lost 2 bases and the J segment 6 bases; nucleotides outside the gene matches: 7. Germline V lookup: CDR1 DFQATT, CDR2 SNEGSKA (reference sequence). The CDR3 is made up of 14 amino acids. The CDR3 protein is CSARTGTGKDTQYF. Written as DNA, the CDR3 is TGCAGTGCTAGAACCGGGACAGGCAAGGATACGCAGTATTTT.

V and J are TRBV11-2 and TRBJ2-5; D tentatively fits TRBD1 or TRBD2 (5 bases each). This CDR3 comprises 14 residues. Germline CDR1 reads SGHAT; CDR2 reads FQNNGV. V was trimmed by 4 bases and J by 5 bases, leaving 14 bases between them. CDR3 amino acids: CASSWGGLKETQYF. Written as DNA, the CDR3 is TGTGCCAGCAGCTGGGGCGGGTTAAAGGAGACCCAGTACTTC.

Of note for this clonotype: Given a much more abundant clone one base away, this may be a read error. The chain combines TRBV6-2 or TRBV6-3 with TRBJ2-5; perhaps TRBD2 as D (6 bases). The CDR3 consists of 13 residues. V lost 11 bases and J 7 bases, leaving 20 bases between the germline ends. Germline-derived CDR1 and CDR2 are MNHEY and SVGEGT. The CDR3 DNA is TGTGCCGGGAGGCAAGACGGGACGGCGACCCAGTACTTC. Translation gives CAGRQDGTATQYF.

The rearrangement links TRBV18 to TRBJ2-7; unclear D gene. The CDR3 is made up of 13 amino acids. Germline V gene data show CDR1 as KGHSH and CDR2 as LQKENI. Trimming removed 6 bases from V and 4 bases from J, with 13 bases in between. The CDR3 nucleotides read TGTGCCAGCTCCCTCACGGACGGGTACGAGCAGTACTTC. It is translated as CASSLTDGYEQYF.

This clonotype was counted a few times. The chain employs TRBV4-2 and TRBJ1-2; a possible D gene is TRBD1 (5 bases). Trimming cost V 0 bases and J 10 bases, with 24 bases left between them. CDR3 length: 17 amino acids. The germline V gene encodes CDR1 LGHNA and CDR2 YNFKEQ. The CDR3 DNA reads as TGTGCCAGCAGCCAAGATAGGGCTGACAGCTATACGTCCCTCTACACCTTC. Amino acids: CASSQDRADSYTSLYTF.

This clonotype was seen many times. The chain links TRBV30 to TRBJ2-3, with 14 positions matching TRBD2. Unmatched junction bases numbered 7, after V lost 2 bases and J lost 3 bases. The CDR3 covers 17 residues. The germline CDR1 and CDR2 sequences are GTSNPN and SVGIG (reference sequence). CDR3 sequence (DNA): TGTGCCTGGAGTCCCGTTAGGACTAGCGGGGGGACAGATACGCAGTATTTT. Translated, it gives CAWSPVRTSGGTDTQYF.

This clonotype was counted at least ten times. The genes are TRBV7-9 and TRBJ1-2, with D perhaps matching TRBD1 (6 bases). This CDR3 is 14 amino acids long. Germline CDR1 is SEHNR and CDR2 is FQNEAQ (reference sequence). V lost 1 base to trimming and J lost 4 bases, with 10 bases between them. The CDR3 coding sequence is TGTGCCAGCAGCTTAGGGGGGGCCAGCTATGGCTACACCTTC. Protein product: CASSLGGASYGYTF. Full variable domain (rest looked up from reference TRBV7-9 and TRBJ1-2): DTGVSQNPRHKITKRGQNVTFRCDPISEHNRLYWYRQTLGQGPEFLTYFQNEAQLEKSRLLSDRFSAERPKGSFSTLEIQRTEQGDSAMYLCASSLGGASYGYTFGSGTRLTVV.

This clonotype came up many times. V and J are TRBV7-2 and TRBJ2-2; 9 bases map to TRBD1. CDR1 and CDR2 (germline): SGHTA, FQGNSA. CDR3 length: 16 residues. V was pared by 7 bases and J by 5 bases, with 11 bases of the junction left unmatched. The CDR3 region has the DNA TGTGCCAGCATTCTTCAGGACAGGGGTTTTACCGGGGAGCTGTTTTTT. Translating gives CASILQDRGFTGELFF. The whole variable domain, filled in from reference TRBV7-2 and TRBJ2-2, reads GAGVSQSPSNKVTEKGKDVELRCDPISGHTALYWYRQSLGQGLEFLIYFQGNSAPDKSGLPSDRFSAERTGGSVSTLTIQRTQQEDSAVYLCASILQDRGFTGELFFGEGSRLTVL.

The rearrangement uses TRBV7-2 and TRBJ2-3; 8 nucleotides agree with TRBD2. The junction had 4 bases not matched to a gene; V was cut back by 5 bases and J by 6 bases. Germline V gives CDR1 SGHTA, CDR2 FQGNSA. The CDR3 length is 13 residues. The CDR3 loop reads CASSRGGGDTQYF. CDR3 sequence (DNA): TGTGCCAGCAGCCGGGGGGGCGGGGATACGCAGTATTTT.

This clonotype was observed a few times. V gene TRBV19 combines with J gene TRBJ1-5; no definite D call. The CDR3 length is 14 residues. V shed 6 bases and J shed 2 bases, with 11 bases lying between them. Germline-derived CDR1 and CDR2 are LNHDA and SQIVND (reference sequence). The CDR3 protein is CASRMGAGNQPQHF. The CDR3 DNA follows: TGTGCCAGTAGGATGGGAGCTGGCAATCAGCCCCAGCATTTT.

This clonotype was seen at least ten times. The genes are TRBV5-1 and TRBJ2-1; 12 bases are shared with TRBD2. The CDR3 loop spans 17 amino acids. The germline V gene has CDR1 SGHRS and CDR2 YFSETQ. Trimming removed 4 bases from V and 4 bases from J; junction bases left unmatched: 9. The CDR3 region has the DNA TGCGCCAGCAGCACCCTCACACTAGCGGGGGGATACAATGAGCAGTTCTTC. Translating it yields CASSTLTLAGGYNEQFF.

The chain has TRBV2 and TRBJ2-1; 7 nucleotides agree with TRBD2. CDR3 length: 14 residues. With V trimmed by 4 bases and J by 6 bases, 6 bases remained unmatched. Germline CDR1 is SNHLY and CDR2 is FYNNEI. The CDR3 sequence: CASSGRAGFNEQFF. CDR3 DNA sequence: TGTGCCAGCAGTGGGAGAGCGGGGTTCAATGAGCAGTTCTTC.

This clonotype was seen many times. The rearrangement links TRBV14 to TRBJ1-2; no clear D. Germline loops: CDR1 SGHDN, CDR2 FVKESK. The CDR3 runs 13 residues. Trimming took off 1 base at V and 7 bases at J, with 10 bases between the two ends. The CDR3, as DNA: TGTGCCAGCAGCCAAGTGAGGGCGAGTGGCTACACCTTC. Its translation is CASSQVRASGYTF.

This clonotype appeared many times. The chain links TRBV12-3 or TRBV12-4 to TRBJ2-3, with 8 nucleotides matching TRBD2. The CDR3 is made up of 17 amino acids. The J segment lost 1 base and the V segment lost 6 bases, leaving 12 bases of the junction unmatched. The CDR3 sequence is CASRTAGGFGGTDTQYF. The DNA for the CDR3 is TGTGCCAGCAGGACGGCGGGGGGCTTTGGAGGCACAGATACGCAGTATTTT.

This clonotype was observed at least ten times. The V gene is TRBV7-2, the J gene TRBJ1-4; D call uncertain. The CDR3 consists of 13 residues. Deletions cut 0 bases from V and 8 bases from J, with 7 bases between. Germline V lookup: CDR1 SGHTA, CDR2 FQGNSA. The CDR3: CASSLAVYEKLFF. DNA of the CDR3: TGTGCCAGCAGCTTAGCGGTTTACGAAAAACTGTTTTTT.

There are a few counts of this clonotype. V usage is TRBV4-3 and J usage is TRBJ2-1; perhaps TRBD2 as D (5 bases). This CDR3 region has 16 residues. Trimming took 2 bases from V and 6 from J, leaving 17 bases between them. Germline CDR1 reads LGHNA; CDR2 reads YSLEER. This CDR3 reads CASSQIGVVQVNEQFF. Written as DNA, the CDR3 is TGCGCCAGCAGCCAAATCGGGGTTGTGCAGGTCAATGAGCAGTTCTTC.

This clonotype has at least ten counts. The J gene is TRBJ2-4, the V gene TRBV6-5, with TRBD1 as a possible D gene (5 bases). Looked up from germline, CDR1 is MNHEY and CDR2 is SVGAGI. V was shortened by 0 bases and J by 0 bases, with 9 bases between the two germline ends. CDR3 length: 16 amino acids. The CDR3 bases are TGTGCCAGCAGTTACTCCAAGACAGTAGCCAAAAACATTCAGTACTTC. This encodes CASSYSKTVAKNIQYF.

This clonotype was seen only a few times. This chain joins TRBV9 and TRBJ1-1; D is ambiguous. CDR3 length equals 13 residues. Looked up from germline, CDR1 is SGDLS and CDR2 is YYNGEE. V was trimmed by 4 bases and J by 3 bases, leaving 10 bases between them. The CDR3 spells CASSLVWDTEAFF. The CDR3 DNA reads TGTGCCAGCAGCCTAGTATGGGACACTGAAGCTTTCTTT. Full variable domain (rest looked up from reference TRBV9 and TRBJ1-1): DSGVTQTPKHLITATGQRVTLRCSPRSGDLSVYWYQQSLDQGLQFLIQYYNGEERAKGNILERFSAQQFPDLHSELNLSSLELGDSALYFCASSLVWDTEAFFGQGTRLTVV.

This clonotype was counted ten times or more. The chain links TRBV11-3 to TRBJ2-1; the D call may be TRBD1 or TRBD2 (5 bases each). CDR3 length equals 14 residues. The V end lost 5 bases, the J end lost 4 bases, and 12 bases lay between the germline ends. Germline V gene lookup returns CDR1 SGHNT and CDR2 YENEEA. The CDR3 DNA sequence: TGTGCCAGCAGCCTACGAGGGGAGTACAATGAGCAGTTCTTC. Its translation: CASSLRGEYNEQFF.

This clonotype was seen at least ten times. CDR3 protein: CSVEAGTDTGELFF. Here the CDR3 DNA reads TGCAGCGTTGAAGCGGGGACGGACACCGGGGAGCTGTTTTTT. The chain couples TRBV29-1 to TRBJ2-2; the D call may be TRBD1 or TRBD2 (5 bases each). The CDR3 consists of 14 residues. Per germline, CDR1 SQVTM and CDR2 ANQGSEA. The V and J ends lost 1 base and 3 bases respectively, with 9 bases between them.

This clonotype was picked up many times. The genes are TRBV20-1 and TRBJ2-7; no reliable D call. Germline V gene sequence: CDR1 DFQATT, CDR2 SNEGSKA (reference sequence). This CDR3 is built from 15 residues. Trimming removed 5 bases from V and 3 bases from J, with 20 bases in between. This CDR3 reads CSARRGVGSHYEQYF. The CDR3 coding sequence is TGCAGTGCTCGTAGAGGCGTCGGGTCCCACTACGAGCAGTACTTC.

A note on this clonotype: Given a much more abundant clone one base away, this may be a read error. V gene TRBV6-5 combines with J gene TRBJ2-2, with D uncertain. Between the trimmed V and J ends, which lost 2 bases and 7 bases, there was a span of 8 bases. Germline lookup yields CDR1 MNHEY and CDR2 SVGAGI. This CDR3 region has 13 residues. This CDR3 is CASSYGVIGELFF. The CDR3 DNA follows: TGTGCCAGCAGTTACGGAGTTATCGGGGAGCTGTTTTTT.

This clonotype was recorded many times. The genes are TRBV7-2 and TRBJ1-2, with D possibly matching TRBD1 (5 bases). Trimming cost V 0 bases and J 4 bases, with 15 bases left between them. Germline lookup yields CDR1 SGHTA and CDR2 FQGNSA. CDR3 length: 16 residues. The CDR3, as DNA: TGTGCCAGCAGCTTAGCCGGGACGGGCATCGCCTATGGCTACACCTTC. It is translated as CASSLAGTGIAYGYTF.

A word on this clonotype: A much larger clone differs by one base, so this may be a read error. The rearrangement links TRBV6-1 to TRBJ2-1; D remains unclear. The CDR3 runs to 14 residues. Germline-derived CDR1 and CDR2 are MNHNS and SASEGT. Here the CDR3 DNA reads TGTGCCTGCAGTGAAAACGCAGAAACCAATGAGCAGTTCTTC. Residues: CACSENAETNEQFF.